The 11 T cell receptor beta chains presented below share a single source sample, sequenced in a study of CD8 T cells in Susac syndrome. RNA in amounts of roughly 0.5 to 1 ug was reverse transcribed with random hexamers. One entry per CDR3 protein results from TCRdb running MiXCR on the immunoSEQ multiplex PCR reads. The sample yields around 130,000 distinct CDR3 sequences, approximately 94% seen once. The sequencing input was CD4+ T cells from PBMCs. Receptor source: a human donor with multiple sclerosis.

The CDR3 loop reads CASSLNQRGGHNEQFF. As DNA, the CDR3 is TGTGCCAGCAGCTTAAATCAGCGGGGGGGCCACAATGAGCAGTTCTTC. The gene calls are TRBV7-2 and TRBJ2-1, with 10 positions matching TRBD2. J lost 5 bases, V lost 2 bases, and 6 bases had no gene match. Looked up from germline, CDR1 is SGHTA and CDR2 is FQGNSA. The CDR3 has 16 amino acids.

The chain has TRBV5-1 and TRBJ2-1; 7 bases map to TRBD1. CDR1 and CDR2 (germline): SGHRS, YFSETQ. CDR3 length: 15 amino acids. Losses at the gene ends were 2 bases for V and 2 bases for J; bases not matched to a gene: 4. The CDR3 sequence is CASSLSGTAYNEQFF. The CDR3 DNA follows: TGCGCCAGCAGCTTATCCGGGACAGCCTACAATGAGCAGTTCTTC.

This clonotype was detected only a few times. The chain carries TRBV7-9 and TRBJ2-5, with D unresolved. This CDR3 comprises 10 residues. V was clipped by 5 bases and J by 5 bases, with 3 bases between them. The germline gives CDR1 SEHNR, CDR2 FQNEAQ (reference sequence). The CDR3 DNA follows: TGTGCCAGCAGCCTCGAGACCCAGTACTTC. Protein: CASSLETQYF.

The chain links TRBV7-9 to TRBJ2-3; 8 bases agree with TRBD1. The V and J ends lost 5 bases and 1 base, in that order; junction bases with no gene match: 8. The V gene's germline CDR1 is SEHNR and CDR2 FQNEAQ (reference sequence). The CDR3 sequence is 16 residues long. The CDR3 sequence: CASSARQGKGTDTQYF. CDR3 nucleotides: TGTGCCAGCAGCGCCCGACAGGGGAAAGGCACAGATACGCAGTATTTT.

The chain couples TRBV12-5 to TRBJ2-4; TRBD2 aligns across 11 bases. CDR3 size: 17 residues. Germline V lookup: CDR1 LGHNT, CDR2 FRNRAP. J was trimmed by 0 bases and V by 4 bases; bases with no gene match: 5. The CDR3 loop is CASGSGTSGGAKNIQYF. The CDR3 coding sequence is TGTGCTAGTGGTTCAGGTACTAGCGGGGGAGCCAAAAACATTCAGTACTTC.

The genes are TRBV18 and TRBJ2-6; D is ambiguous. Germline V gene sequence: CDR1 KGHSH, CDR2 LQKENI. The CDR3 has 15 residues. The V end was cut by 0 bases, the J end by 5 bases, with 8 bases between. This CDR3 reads CASSPPGPWANVLTF. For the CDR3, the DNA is TGTGCCAGCTCACCACCTGGACCCTGGGCCAACGTCCTGACTTTC.

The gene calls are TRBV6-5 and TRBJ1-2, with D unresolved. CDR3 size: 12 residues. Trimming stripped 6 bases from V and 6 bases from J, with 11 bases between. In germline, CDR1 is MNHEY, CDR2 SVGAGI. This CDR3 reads CASSGPTNGYTF. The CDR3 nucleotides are TGTGCCAGCAGCGGACCTACGAATGGCTACACCTTC.

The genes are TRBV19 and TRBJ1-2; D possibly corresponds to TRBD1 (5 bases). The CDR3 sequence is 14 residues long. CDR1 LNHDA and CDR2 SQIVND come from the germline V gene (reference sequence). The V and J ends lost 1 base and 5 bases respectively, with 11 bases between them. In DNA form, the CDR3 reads TGTGCCAGTAGTATAGCCCGGGACGAATATGGCTACACCTTC. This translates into CASSIARDEYGYTF.

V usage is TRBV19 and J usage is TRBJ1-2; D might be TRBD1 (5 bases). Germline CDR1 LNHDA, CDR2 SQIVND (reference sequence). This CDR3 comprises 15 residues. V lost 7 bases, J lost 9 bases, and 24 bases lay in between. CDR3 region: CASTPGADEVGRYTF. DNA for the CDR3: TGTGCCAGTACGCCTGGGGCCGACGAGGTGGGACGCTACACCTTC.

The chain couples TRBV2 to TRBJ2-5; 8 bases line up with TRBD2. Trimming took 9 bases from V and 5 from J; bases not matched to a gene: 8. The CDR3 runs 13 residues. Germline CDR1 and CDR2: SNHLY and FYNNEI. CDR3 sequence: CASAGGTGETQYF. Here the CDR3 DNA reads TGTGCCAGTGCGGGGGGCACCGGGGAGACCCAGTACTTC.

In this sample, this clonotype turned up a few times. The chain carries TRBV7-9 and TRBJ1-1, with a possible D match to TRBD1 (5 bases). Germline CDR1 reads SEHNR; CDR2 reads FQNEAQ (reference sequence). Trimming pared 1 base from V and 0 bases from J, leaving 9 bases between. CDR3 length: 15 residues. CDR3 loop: CASSLGGTVNTEAFF. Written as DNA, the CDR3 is TGTGCCAGCAGCTTAGGCGGGACGGTGAACACTGAAGCTTTCTTT.